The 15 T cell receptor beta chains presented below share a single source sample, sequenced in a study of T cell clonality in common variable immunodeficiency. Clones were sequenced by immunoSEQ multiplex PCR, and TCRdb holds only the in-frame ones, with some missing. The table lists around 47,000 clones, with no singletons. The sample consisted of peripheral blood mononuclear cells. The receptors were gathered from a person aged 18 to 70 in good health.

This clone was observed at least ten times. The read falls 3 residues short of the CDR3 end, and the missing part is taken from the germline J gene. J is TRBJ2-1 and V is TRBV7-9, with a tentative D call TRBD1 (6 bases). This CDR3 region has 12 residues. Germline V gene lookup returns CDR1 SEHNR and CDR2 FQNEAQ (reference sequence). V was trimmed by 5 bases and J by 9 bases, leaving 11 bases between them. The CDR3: CASSATGGEQFF. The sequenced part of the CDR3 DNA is TGTGCCAGCAGCGCGACAGGAGGTGAG. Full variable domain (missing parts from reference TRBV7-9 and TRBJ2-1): DTGVSQNPRHKITKRGQNVTFRCDPISEHNRLYWYRQTLGQGPEFLTYFQNEAQLEKSRLLSDRFSAERPKGSFSTLEIQRTEQGDSAMYLCASSATGGEQFFGPGTRLTVL.

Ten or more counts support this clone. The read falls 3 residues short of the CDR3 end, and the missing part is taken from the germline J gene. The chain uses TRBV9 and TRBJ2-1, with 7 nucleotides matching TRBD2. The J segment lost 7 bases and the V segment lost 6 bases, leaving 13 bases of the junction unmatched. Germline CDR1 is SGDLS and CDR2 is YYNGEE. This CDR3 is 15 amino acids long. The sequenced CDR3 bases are TGTGCCAGCACCAGTGGGGGGGGAGGGCGTAATGAG. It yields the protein CASTSGGGGRNE. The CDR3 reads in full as CASTSGGGGRNEQFF. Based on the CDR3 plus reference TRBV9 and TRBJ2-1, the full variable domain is DSGVTQTPKHLITATGQRVTLRCSPRSGDLSVYWYQQSLDQGLQFLIQYYNGEERAKGNILERFSAQQFPDLHSELNLSSLELGDSALYFCASTSGGGGRNEQFFGPGTRLTVL.

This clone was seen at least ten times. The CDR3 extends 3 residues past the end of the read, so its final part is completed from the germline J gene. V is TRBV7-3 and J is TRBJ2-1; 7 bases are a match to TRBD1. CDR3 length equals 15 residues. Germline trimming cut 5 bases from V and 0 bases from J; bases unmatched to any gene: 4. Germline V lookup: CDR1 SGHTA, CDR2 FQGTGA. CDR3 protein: CASSTTGDSYNEQFF. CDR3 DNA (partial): TGTGCCAGCAGCACCACAGGGGACTCCTACAATGAG.

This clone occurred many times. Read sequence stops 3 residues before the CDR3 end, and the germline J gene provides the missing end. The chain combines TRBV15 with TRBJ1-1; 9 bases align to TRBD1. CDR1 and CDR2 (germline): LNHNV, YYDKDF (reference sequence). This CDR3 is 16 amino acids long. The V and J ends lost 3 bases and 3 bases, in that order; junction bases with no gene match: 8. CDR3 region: CATSSASGTGYTEAFF. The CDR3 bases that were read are TGTGCCACCAGCAGTGCTTCCGGGACAGGGTACACTGAA.

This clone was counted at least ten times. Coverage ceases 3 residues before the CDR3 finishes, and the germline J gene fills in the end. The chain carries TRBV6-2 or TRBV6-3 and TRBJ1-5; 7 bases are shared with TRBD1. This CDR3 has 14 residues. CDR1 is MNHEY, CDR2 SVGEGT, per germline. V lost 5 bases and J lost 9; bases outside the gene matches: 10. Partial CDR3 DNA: TGTGCCAGCAGTCCATCGGACAGGAGAGGGCCC. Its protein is CASSPSDRRGP. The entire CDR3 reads CASSPSDRRGPQHF.

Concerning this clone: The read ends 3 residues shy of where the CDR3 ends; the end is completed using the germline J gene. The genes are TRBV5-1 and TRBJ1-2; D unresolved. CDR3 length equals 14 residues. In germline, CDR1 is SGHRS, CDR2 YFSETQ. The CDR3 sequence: CASSYEGGDSGYTF. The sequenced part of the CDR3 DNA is TGCGCCAGCAGCTACGAAGGCGGCGATTCAGGC.

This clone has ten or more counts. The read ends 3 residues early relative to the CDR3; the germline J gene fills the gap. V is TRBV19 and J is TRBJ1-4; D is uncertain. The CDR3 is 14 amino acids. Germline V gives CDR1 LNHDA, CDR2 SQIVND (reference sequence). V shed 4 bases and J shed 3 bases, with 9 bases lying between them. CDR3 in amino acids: CASSTGLANEKLFF. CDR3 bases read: TGTGCCAGTAGTACGGGTCTAGCTAATGAAAAA. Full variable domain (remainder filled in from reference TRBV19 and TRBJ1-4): DGGITQSPKYLFRKEGQNVTLSCEQNLNHDAMYWYRQDPGQGLRLIYYSQIVNDFQKGDIAEGYSVSREKKESFPLTVTSAQKNPTAFYLCASSTGLANEKLFFGSGTQLSVL.

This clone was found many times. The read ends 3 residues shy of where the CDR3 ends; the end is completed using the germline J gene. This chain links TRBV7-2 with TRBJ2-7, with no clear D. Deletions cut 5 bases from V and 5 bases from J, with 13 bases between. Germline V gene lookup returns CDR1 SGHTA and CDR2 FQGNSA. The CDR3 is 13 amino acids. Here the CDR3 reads CASSREVRNEQYF. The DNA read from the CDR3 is TGTGCCAGCAGCCGAGAGGTGAGAAACGAG.

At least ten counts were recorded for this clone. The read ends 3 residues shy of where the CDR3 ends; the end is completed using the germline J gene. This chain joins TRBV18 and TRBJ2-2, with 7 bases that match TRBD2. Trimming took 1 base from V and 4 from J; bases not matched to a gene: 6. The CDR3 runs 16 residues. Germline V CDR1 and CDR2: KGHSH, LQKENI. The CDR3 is CASSPRLAEATGELFF. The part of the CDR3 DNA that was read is TGTGCCAGCTCACCACGGCTAGCGGAAGCCACCGGGGAG.

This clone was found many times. The covered CDR3 bases are TGCAGCGTTGGAGGGGCAGGGGGGACCCAGTACAATGAG. Amino acids: CSVGGAGGTQYNE. The entire CDR3 protein reads CSVGGAGGTQYNEQFF. This chain uses TRBV29-1 with TRBJ2-1, with D possibly being TRBD1 (7 bases). The DNA ends 3 residues before the CDR3 does, and the rest of the CDR3 is filled in from the germline J gene. The CDR3 is made up of 16 amino acids. Germline CDR1 is SQVTM and CDR2 is ANQGSEA. V was cut by 4 bases and J by 4 bases, with 20 bases left in between.

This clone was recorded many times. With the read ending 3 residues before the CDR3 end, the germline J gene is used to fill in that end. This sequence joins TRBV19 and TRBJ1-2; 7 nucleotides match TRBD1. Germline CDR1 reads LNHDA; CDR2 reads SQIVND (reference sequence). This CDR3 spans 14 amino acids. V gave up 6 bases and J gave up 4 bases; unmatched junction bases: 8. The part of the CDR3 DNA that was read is TGTGCCAGTAGCCGGACAGGCATATCCTATGGC. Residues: CASSRTGISYG. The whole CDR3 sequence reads CASSRTGISYGYTF.

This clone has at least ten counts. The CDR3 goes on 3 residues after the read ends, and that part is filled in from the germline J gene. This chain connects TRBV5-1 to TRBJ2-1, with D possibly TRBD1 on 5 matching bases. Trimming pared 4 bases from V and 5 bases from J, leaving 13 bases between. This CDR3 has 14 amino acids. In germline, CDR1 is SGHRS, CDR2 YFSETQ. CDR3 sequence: CASSPLTANNEQFF. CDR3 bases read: TGCGCCAGCAGCCCTTTGACAGCGAACAATGAG.

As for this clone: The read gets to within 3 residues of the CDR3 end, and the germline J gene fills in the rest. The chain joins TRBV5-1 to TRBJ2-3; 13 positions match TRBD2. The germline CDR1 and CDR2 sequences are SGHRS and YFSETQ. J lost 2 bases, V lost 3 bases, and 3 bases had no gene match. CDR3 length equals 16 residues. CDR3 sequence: CASSSGTSGNTDTQYF. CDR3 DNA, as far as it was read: TGCGCCAGCAGCTCGGGGACTAGCGGGAACACAGATACG.

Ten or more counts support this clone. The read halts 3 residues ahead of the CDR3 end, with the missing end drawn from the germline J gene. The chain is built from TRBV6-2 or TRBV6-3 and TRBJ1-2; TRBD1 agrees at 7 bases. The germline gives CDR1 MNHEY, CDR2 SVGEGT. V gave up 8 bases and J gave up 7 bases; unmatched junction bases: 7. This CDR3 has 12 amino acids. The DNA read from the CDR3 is TGTGCCAGCTCTAGGGGGCAGGCTGGC. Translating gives CASSRGQAG. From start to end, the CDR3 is CASSRGQAGYTF.

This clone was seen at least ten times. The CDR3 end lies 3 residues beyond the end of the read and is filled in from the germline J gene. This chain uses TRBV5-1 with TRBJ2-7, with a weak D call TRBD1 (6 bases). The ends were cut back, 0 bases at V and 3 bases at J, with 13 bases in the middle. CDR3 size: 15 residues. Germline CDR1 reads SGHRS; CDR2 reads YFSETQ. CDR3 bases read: TGCGCCAGCAGCTTGGCCCAGGGGTTATACTACGAG. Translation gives CASSLAQGLYYE. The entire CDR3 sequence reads CASSLAQGLYYEQYF.